A single sample gave rise to the 5 T cell receptor beta chains below, sequenced in a study of T-cell memory formation after mild COVID-19. One entry per CDR3 protein, called by TCRdb with MiXCR from the 5' RACE reads. This repertoire shows fewer than 700,000 distinct CDR3 sequences, roughly 18% found once; its top ten account for about 12%. Sequencing input: PBMCs or a T cell subset sorted from them (not recorded which). The receptors here all came from an adult woman who had mild COVID-19 (a few samples of this study predate the infection). Cell type and time point are not known.

This clonotype was found many times. The chain is built from TRBV24-1 and TRBJ2-5; D perhaps matches TRBD1 (5 bases). V was trimmed by 2 bases and J by 0 bases, leaving 9 bases between them. The CDR3 covers 15 residues. CDR1 and CDR2 from the germline V gene are KGHDR and SFDVKD. DNA for the CDR3: TGTGCCACCAGTGATTATAGACAGTACCAAGAGACCCAGTACTTC. This encodes CATSDYRQYQETQYF.

This chain links TRBV11-2 with TRBJ2-3; D remains unclear. This CDR3 region has 15 residues. V was pared by 2 bases and J by 0 bases, with 9 bases between. Germline V CDR1 and CDR2: SGHAT, FQNNGV. The CDR3 reads CASSLLADSTDTQYF. CDR3 nucleotide sequence: TGTGCCAGCAGCTTACTGGCGGATAGCACAGATACGCAGTATTTT.

At least ten counts were recorded for this clonotype. The rearrangement uses TRBV9 and TRBJ1-6; D may be TRBD1 (6 bases). Trimming took 8 bases from V and 4 from J, leaving 16 bases between them. In germline, CDR1 is SGDLS, CDR2 YYNGEE. The CDR3 loop spans 15 amino acids. DNA for the CDR3: TGTGCCAGTTCTGGACAGCCATCTTATAATTCACCCCTCCACTTT. Protein: CASSGQPSYNSPLHF.

The rearrangement joins TRBV7-9 to TRBJ2-2; 7 bases align to TRBD1. CDR3 length equals 15 residues. The junction had 7 bases not matched to a gene; V was cut back by 4 bases and J by 5 bases. In germline, CDR1 is SEHNR, CDR2 FQNEAQ (reference sequence). The CDR3 coding sequence is TGTGCCAGCAGCTACCCCAACAGGGGAACCGGGGAGCTGTTTTTT. It yields the protein CASSYPNRGTGELFF. Looking up the rest from reference TRBV7-9 and TRBJ2-2 gives the full variable domain: DTGVSQNPRHKITKRGQNVTFRCDPISEHNRLYWYRQTLGQGPEFLTYFQNEAQLEKSRLLSDRFSAERPKGSFSTLEIQRTEQGDSAMYLCASSYPNRGTGELFFGEGSRLTVL.

The rearrangement links TRBV18 to TRBJ1-1; D is ambiguous. There are 14 residues in the CDR3. Germline lookup yields CDR1 KGHSH and CDR2 LQKENI. V lost 3 bases to trimming and J lost 2 bases, with 10 bases between them. The CDR3 region has the DNA TGTGCCAGCTCACCCCAATGGGCTAACACTGAAGCTTTCTTT. Its protein is CASSPQWANTEAFF.